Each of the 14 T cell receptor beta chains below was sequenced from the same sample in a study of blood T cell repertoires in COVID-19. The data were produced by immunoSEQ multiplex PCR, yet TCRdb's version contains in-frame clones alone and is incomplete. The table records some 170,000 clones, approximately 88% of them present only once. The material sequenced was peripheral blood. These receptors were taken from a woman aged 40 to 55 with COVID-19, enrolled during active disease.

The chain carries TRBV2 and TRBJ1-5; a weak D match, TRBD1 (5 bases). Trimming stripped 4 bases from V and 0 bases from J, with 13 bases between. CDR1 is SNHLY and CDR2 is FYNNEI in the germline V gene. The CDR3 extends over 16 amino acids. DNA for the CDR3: TGTGCCAGCAGTGTAATGGGGCAGTATAGCAATCAGCCCCAGCATTTT. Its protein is CASSVMGQYSNQPQHF.

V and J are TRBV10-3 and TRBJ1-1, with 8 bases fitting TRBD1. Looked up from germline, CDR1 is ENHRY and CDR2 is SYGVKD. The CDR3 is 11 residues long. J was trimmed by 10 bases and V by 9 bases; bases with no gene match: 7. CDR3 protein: CAISGGEVAFF. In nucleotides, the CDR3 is TGTGCCATATCAGGGGGCGAGGTAGCTTTCTTT.

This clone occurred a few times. CDR3 amino acids: CASSPTGNYGYTF. DNA for the CDR3: TGTGCCAGCAGTCCAACAGGGAACTATGGCTACACCTTC. The chain employs TRBV27 and TRBJ1-2; possibly TRBD1 for D (6 bases). V dropped 5 bases and J dropped 2 bases, with 9 bases sitting between them. The CDR3 totals 13 residues. Per germline, CDR1 MNHEY and CDR2 SMNVEV (reference sequence).

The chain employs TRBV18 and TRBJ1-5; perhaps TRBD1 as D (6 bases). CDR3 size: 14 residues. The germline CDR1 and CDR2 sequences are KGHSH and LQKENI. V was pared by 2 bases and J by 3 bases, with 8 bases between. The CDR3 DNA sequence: TGTGCCAGCTCACCATCAGGGGCCAATCAGCCCCAGCATTTT. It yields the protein CASSPSGANQPQHF.

Here the CDR3 DNA reads TGTGCCAGCAGCCTAACAGTTTTCTACGAGCAGTACTTC. It yields the protein CASSLTVFYEQYF. The chain carries TRBV6-2 or TRBV6-3 and TRBJ2-7; D gene uncertain. Trimming removed 6 bases from V and 3 bases from J, with 12 bases in between. The CDR3 loop spans 13 amino acids. CDR1 and CDR2 (germline): MNHEY, SVGEGT.

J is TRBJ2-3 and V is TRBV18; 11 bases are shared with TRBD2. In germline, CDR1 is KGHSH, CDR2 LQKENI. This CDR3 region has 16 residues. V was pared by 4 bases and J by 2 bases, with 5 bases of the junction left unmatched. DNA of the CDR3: TGTGCCAGCTCACGATCTAGCGGGAGGTCCACAGATACGCAGTATTTT. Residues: CASSRSSGRSTDTQYF.

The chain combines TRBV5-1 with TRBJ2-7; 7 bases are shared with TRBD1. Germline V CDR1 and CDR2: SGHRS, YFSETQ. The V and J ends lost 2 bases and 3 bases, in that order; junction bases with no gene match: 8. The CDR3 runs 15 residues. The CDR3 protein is CASSFIPTGSYEQYF. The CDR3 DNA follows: TGCGCCAGCAGCTTTATACCGACAGGGAGCTACGAGCAGTACTTC. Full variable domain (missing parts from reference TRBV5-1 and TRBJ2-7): KAGVTQTPRYLIKTRGQQVTLSCSPISGHRSVSWYQQTPGQGLQFLFEYFSETQRNKGNFPGRFSGRQFSNSRSEMNVSTLELGDSALYLCASSFIPTGSYEQYFGPGTRLTVT.

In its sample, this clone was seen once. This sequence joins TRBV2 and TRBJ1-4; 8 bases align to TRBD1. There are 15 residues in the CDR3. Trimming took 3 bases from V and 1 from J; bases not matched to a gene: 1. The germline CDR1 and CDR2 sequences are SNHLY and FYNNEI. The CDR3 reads CASSDRGRTNEKLFF. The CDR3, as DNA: TGTGCCAGCAGTGACAGGGGGCGAACTAATGAAAAACTGTTTTTT.

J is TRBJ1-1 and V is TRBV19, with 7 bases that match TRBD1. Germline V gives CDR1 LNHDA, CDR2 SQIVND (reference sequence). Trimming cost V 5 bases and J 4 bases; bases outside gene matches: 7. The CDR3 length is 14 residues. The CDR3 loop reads CASSPGQRVTEAFF. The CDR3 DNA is TGTGCCAGTAGTCCGGGACAGCGCGTCACTGAAGCTTTCTTT.

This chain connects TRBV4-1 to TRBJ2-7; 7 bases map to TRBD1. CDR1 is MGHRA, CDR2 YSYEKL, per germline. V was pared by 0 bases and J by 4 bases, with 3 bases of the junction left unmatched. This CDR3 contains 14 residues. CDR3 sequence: CASSQDGTDYEQYF. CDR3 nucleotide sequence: TGCGCCAGCAGCCAAGATGGGACAGATTACGAGCAGTACTTC.

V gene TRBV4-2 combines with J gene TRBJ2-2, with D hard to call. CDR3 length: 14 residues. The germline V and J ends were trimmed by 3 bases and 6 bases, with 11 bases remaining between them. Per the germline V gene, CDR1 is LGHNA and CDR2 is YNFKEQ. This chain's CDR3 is CASSQLMSPGELFF. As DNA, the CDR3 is TGTGCCAGCAGCCAGTTGATGAGCCCCGGGGAGCTGTTTTTT.

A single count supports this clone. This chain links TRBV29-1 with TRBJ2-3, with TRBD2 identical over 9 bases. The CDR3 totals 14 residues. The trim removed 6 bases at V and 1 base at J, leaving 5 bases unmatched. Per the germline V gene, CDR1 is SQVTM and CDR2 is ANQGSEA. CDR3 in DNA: TGCAGCGTAGCTATAGCGGGGGGCACAGATACGCAGTATTTT. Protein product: CSVAIAGGTDTQYF.

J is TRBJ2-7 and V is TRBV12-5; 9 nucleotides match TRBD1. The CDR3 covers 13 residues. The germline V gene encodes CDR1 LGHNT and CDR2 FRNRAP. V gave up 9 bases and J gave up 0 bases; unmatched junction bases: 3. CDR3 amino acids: CASTGGLSYEQYF. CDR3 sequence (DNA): TGTGCTAGCACAGGGGGCCTCTCCTACGAGCAGTACTTC.

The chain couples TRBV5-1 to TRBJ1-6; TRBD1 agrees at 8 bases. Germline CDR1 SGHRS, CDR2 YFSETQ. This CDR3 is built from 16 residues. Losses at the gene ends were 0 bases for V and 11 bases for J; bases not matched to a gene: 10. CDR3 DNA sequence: TGCGCCAGCAGCTTGGTTTCTCAGGGGGCGGGCGCACCCCTCCACTTT. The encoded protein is CASSLVSQGAGAPLHF.